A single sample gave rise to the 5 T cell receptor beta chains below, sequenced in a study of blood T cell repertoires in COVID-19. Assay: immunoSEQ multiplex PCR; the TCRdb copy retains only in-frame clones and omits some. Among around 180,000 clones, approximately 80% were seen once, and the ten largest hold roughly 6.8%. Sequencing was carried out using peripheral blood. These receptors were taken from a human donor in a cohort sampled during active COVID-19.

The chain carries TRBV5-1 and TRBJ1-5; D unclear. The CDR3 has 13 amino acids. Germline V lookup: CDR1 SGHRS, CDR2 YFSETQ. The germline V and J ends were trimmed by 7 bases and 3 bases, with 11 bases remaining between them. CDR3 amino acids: CASHLGPNQPQHF. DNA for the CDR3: TGCGCCAGCCACCTTGGGCCCAATCAGCCCCAGCATTTT.

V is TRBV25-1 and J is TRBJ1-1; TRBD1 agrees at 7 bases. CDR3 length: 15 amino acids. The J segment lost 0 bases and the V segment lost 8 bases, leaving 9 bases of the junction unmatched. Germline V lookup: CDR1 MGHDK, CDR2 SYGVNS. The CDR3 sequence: CASRPRTGLNTEAFF. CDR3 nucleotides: TGTGCCAGCCGTCCGCGGACAGGTCTGAACACTGAAGCTTTCTTT.

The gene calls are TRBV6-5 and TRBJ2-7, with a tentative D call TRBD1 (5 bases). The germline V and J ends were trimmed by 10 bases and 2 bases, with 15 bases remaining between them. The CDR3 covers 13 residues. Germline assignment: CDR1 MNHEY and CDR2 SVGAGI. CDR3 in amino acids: CATRTRSPYEQYF. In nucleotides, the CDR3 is TGTGCCACCCGGACACGATCCCCCTACGAGCAGTACTTC.

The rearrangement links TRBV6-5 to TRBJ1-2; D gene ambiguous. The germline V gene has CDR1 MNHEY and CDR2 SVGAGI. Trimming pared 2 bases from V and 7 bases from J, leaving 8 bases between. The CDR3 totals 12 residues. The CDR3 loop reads CASSYAAGGYTF. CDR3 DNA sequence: TGTGCCAGCAGTTACGCCGCGGGTGGCTACACCTTC.

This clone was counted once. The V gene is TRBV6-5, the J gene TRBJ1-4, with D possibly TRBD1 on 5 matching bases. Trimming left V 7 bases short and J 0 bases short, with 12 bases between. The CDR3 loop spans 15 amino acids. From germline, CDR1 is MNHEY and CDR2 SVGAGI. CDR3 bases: TGTGCCAGCACCCCTGACAGTGCAACTAATGAAAAACTGTTTTTT. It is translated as CASTPDSATNEKLFF.